A single sample is the source of the 22 T cell receptor beta chains below, sequenced in a study of T cell responses to AZD1222 COVID-19 vaccine. Profiling relied on immunoSEQ multiplex PCR, and the TCRdb table lists in-frame clones only, not all of them. The sample includes 120,000 to 150,000 clones, 86% of them seen just once. Sequencing used peripheral blood, obtained 28 days after the second AZD1222 dose. Every receptor here comes from an adult who received the AZD1222 COVID-19 vaccine.

This rearrangement joins TRBV3-1 (or the pseudogene TRBV3-2) to TRBJ1-6; D gene unclear. V lost 4 bases and J 10 bases, leaving 11 bases between the germline ends. Germline V CDR1 and CDR2: LGHDT, YNNKEL (reference sequence). The CDR3 runs 13 residues. CDR3 DNA: TGTGCCAGCAGCCCAAGGGCAAGATCACCCCTCCACTTT. As protein: CASSPRARSPLHF.

The chain is built from TRBV12-3 or TRBV12-4 and TRBJ1-3; D is possibly TRBD1 (6 bases). V was shortened by 5 bases and J by 8 bases, with 13 bases between the two germline ends. CDR3 length equals 13 residues. This chain's CDR3 is CASSQGSVYTIYF. CDR3 in DNA: TGTGCCAGCAGTCAGGGGAGTGTTTACACCATATATTTT.

The chain links TRBV2 to TRBJ1-3; possibly TRBD1 for D (5 bases). Trimming removed 0 bases at V and 7 bases at J, with 7 bases between. Germline CDR1 reads SNHLY; CDR2 reads FYNNEI. The length of the CDR3 is 13 residues. CDR3 in amino acids: CASSEAGVNTIYF. DNA for the CDR3: TGTGCCAGCAGTGAAGCAGGGGTGAACACCATATATTTT.

J is TRBJ2-5 and V is TRBV5-4; 7 nucleotides line up with TRBD1. Germline V gene sequence: CDR1 SGHNT, CDR2 YYREEE (reference sequence). The CDR3 extends over 15 amino acids. Losses at the gene ends were 4 bases for V and 2 bases for J; bases not matched to a gene: 8. The CDR3: CASSPGTEHQETQYF. CDR3 DNA sequence: TGTGCCAGCAGCCCCGGGACAGAGCATCAAGAGACCCAGTACTTC.

This chain joins TRBV10-3 and TRBJ1-5; D gene unclear. Germline values: CDR1 ENHRY, CDR2 SYGVKD. The germline V and J ends were trimmed by 4 bases and 1 base, with 14 bases remaining between them. The CDR3 spans 16 residues. The CDR3 loop is CAISADLLLSNQPQHF. For the CDR3, the DNA is TGTGCCATCAGTGCGGATCTCCTGTTAAGCAATCAGCCCCAGCATTTT.

This sequence joins TRBV7-8 and TRBJ2-5; no firm D call. CDR3 size: 15 residues. Germline V gene lookup returns CDR1 SGHVS and CDR2 FQNEAQ. The V and J ends lost 0 bases and 8 bases respectively, with 16 bases between them. CDR3: CASSLAGTRLVTQYF. The CDR3 bases are TGTGCCAGCAGCTTAGCGGGCACCCGTTTGGTCACCCAGTACTTC.

Only one count was recorded for this clone. The chain carries TRBV27 and TRBJ2-7; 9 bases align to TRBD1. The germline gives CDR1 MNHEY, CDR2 SMNVEV (reference sequence). The CDR3 has 15 residues. V was pared by 2 bases and J by 4 bases, with 6 bases of the junction left unmatched. This CDR3 reads CASSLKGTGSYEQYF. For the CDR3, the DNA is TGTGCCAGCAGTTTAAAGGGGACAGGGTCGTACGAGCAGTACTTC.

J is TRBJ2-3 and V is TRBV28; weak D call: TRBD2 (5 bases). CDR3 length: 14 amino acids. In germline, CDR1 is MDHEN, CDR2 SYDVKM. Trimming cost V 7 bases and J 6 bases, with 17 bases left between them. CDR3: CASTKRVGSDTQYF. The CDR3 DNA is TGTGCCAGCACCAAGAGGGTAGGGTCGGATACGCAGTATTTT.

This clone was counted once. The chain joins TRBV14 to TRBJ2-3, with 8 bases matching TRBD1. Germline values: CDR1 SGHDN, CDR2 FVKESK. The CDR3 spans 12 residues. V dropped 2 bases and J dropped 8; count of bases not matched to a gene: 0. CDR3 region: CASSQTGGTQYF. CDR3 coding DNA: TGTGCCAGCAGCCAAACAGGGGGTACGCAGTATTTT.

CDR3 nucleotide sequence: TGTGCCAGCAGCAAAGACAGGGTTGGCCACGAGCAGTACTTC. Its protein is CASSKDRVGHEQYF. The chain uses TRBV21-1 and TRBJ2-7; no check of the table's D call, TRBD1, against the DNA was made. TRBV21-1 is a pseudogene segment. The CDR3 covers 14 residues.

This clone showed up just a few times. V usage is TRBV2 and J usage is TRBJ2-7; TRBD2 matches at 10 bases. Germline CDR1 reads SNHLY; CDR2 reads FYNNEI. The junction had 6 bases not matched to a gene; V was cut back by 4 bases and J by 6 bases. This CDR3 has 14 residues. CDR3 amino acids: CASSVLAGAGEQYF. DNA of the CDR3: TGTGCCAGCAGTGTGCTAGCGGGAGCGGGCGAGCAGTACTTC. The complete variable domain, with remaining parts taken from reference TRBV2 and TRBJ2-7, reads EPEVTQTPSHQVTQMGQEVILRCVPISNHLYFYWYRQILGQKVEFLVSFYNNEISEKSEIFDDQFSVERPDGSNFTLKIRSTKLEDSAMYFCASSVLAGAGEQYFGPGTRLTVT.

The chain uses TRBV10-2 and TRBJ2-1; TRBD2 agrees at 7 bases. The length of the CDR3 is 12 residues. CDR1 is WSHSY and CDR2 is SAAADI in the germline V gene. V trimming: 7 bases; J trimming: 4 bases; junction bases outside the gene matches: 1. CDR3 in DNA: TGCGCCAGCATGGGACTATACAATGAGCAGTTCTTC. Translating it yields CASMGLYNEQFF.

This clone came up a few times. The V and J genes are TRBV11-2 and TRBJ2-1; D remains ambiguous. The CDR3 has 17 residues. The V and J ends lost 1 base and 3 bases respectively, with 16 bases between them. The germline gives CDR1 SGHAT, CDR2 FQNNGV. The CDR3 protein is CASSLVAETQVYNEQFF. Here the CDR3 DNA reads TGTGCCAGCAGCTTAGTCGCCGAGACACAAGTCTACAATGAGCAGTTCTTC.

The chain combines TRBV7-9 with TRBJ1-2; the match to TRBD1 covers 7 bases. The CDR3 extends over 14 amino acids. Trimming at V came to 5 bases and at J to 8 bases, leaving 11 bases not matched to a gene. CDR1 and CDR2 (germline): SEHNR, FQNEAQ (reference sequence). The CDR3 reads CASSHRDRRKGYTF. CDR3 nucleotides: TGTGCCAGCAGCCACCGGGACAGACGTAAGGGCTACACCTTC.

The CDR3 coding sequence is TGTGCCAGCAGGGGTTTGAGAGATGAGCAGTACTTC. It yields the protein CASRGLRDEQYF. V is TRBV6-5 and J is TRBJ2-7; no definite D call. V was trimmed by 6 bases and J by 7 bases, leaving 13 bases between them. The CDR3 is made up of 12 amino acids. Germline values: CDR1 MNHEY, CDR2 SVGAGI.

The V gene is TRBV5-6, the J gene TRBJ1-3; unclear D gene. Germline V lookup: CDR1 SGHDT, CDR2 YYEEEE. CDR3 size: 14 residues. V was clipped by 2 bases and J by 1 base, with 7 bases between them. The CDR3 nucleotides are TGTGCCAGCAGCTTTACTGGTTCTGGAAACACCATATATTTT. This translates into CASSFTGSGNTIYF.

The chain recombines TRBV6-6 with TRBJ1-5; D unresolved. CDR1 and CDR2 from the germline V gene are MNHNY and SVGAGI (reference sequence). Between the trimmed V and J ends, which lost 2 bases and 2 bases, there was a span of 7 bases. The CDR3 totals 14 residues. The CDR3 here is CASSYAPGNQPQHF. The CDR3 coding sequence is TGTGCCAGCAGTTACGCGCCGGGCAATCAGCCCCAGCATTTT.

V and J are TRBV5-1 and TRBJ1-1; 12 nucleotides agree with TRBD1. CDR1 SGHRS and CDR2 YFSETQ come from the germline V gene. The ends lost 8 bases at V and 5 bases at J; junction bases unmatched: 7. The CDR3 sequence is 14 residues long. CDR3 DNA: TGCGCCAGTAATCCGGGACAGGGGGCAACTGAAGCTTTCTTT. As protein: CASNPGQGATEAFF.

This clone has only a few counts. CDR3 protein: CASSSDRGNTIYF. CDR3 in DNA: TGTGCCAGCAGTTCTGACAGGGGAAACACCATATATTTT. The chain uses TRBV2 and TRBJ1-3, with D maybe TRBD1 (6 bases). Germline V CDR1 and CDR2: SNHLY, FYNNEI. This CDR3 is built from 13 residues. The V gene lost 5 bases and the J gene lost 4 bases, with 9 bases spanning the gap.

The J gene is TRBJ1-6, the V gene TRBV2; 10 bases map to TRBD1. CDR3 size: 15 residues. With 2 bases clipped from V and 7 bases from J, the junction kept 2 bases outside the gene matches. Germline-derived CDR1 and CDR2 are SNHLY and FYNNEI. The CDR3 loop is CASSESTGGNSPLHF. Written as DNA, the CDR3 is TGTGCCAGCAGTGAATCGACAGGGGGCAATTCACCCCTCCACTTT.

The genes are TRBV6-5 and TRBJ1-1, with 7 bases matching TRBD1. Trimming took 6 bases from V and 0 from J; bases not matched to a gene: 4. Per germline, CDR1 MNHEY and CDR2 SVGAGI. There are 14 residues in the CDR3. CDR3 region: CASRRGQVNTEAFF. The CDR3 region has the DNA TGTGCCAGCAGGAGGGGGCAGGTGAACACTGAAGCTTTCTTT.

The chain couples TRBV7-9 to TRBJ2-1; 9 bases are a match to TRBD1. CDR1 is SEHNR, CDR2 FQNEAQ, per germline (reference sequence). Unmatched junction bases numbered 5, after V lost 5 bases and J lost 3 bases. The CDR3 loop spans 15 amino acids. DNA of the CDR3: TGTGCCAGCAGCAAACCGGGACAGGGCTACAATGAGCAGTTCTTC. It encodes CASSKPGQGYNEQFF.